This T cell receptor beta chain was identified in a study of T cell responses to AZD1222 COVID-19 vaccine. Study-level points and caveats: There were repertoire samples only from the period after the peak T cell response. Among AZD1222 vaccinees, only six or seven were seropositive at baseline. Across spike, vaccine-associated CD4 TCRs were found, dominant at 160-218 and 743-854.

Clones were read by immunoSEQ multiplex PCR, and TCRdb kept only the in-frame ones, dropping some. The sample shows tens of thousands of clones, roughly 84% of them seen only once. Regarding this clone: Its antigen is as yet unknown.

Trimming removed 3 bases from V and 1 base from J, with 6 bases in between. The CDR3 consists of 13 residues. CDR1 and CDR2 (germline): SGHTA, FQGNSA. The source of this sequence is an adult in good health. The chain combines TRBV7-2 with TRBJ1-1; TRBD1 is a possible D gene (5 bases). The specimen was peripheral blood, collected on day 0 of AZD1222 vaccination. In nucleotides, the CDR3 is TGTGCCAGCAGCTTCCAGGGGAACACTGAAGCTTTCTTT. Amino acids: CASSFQGNTEAFF.